The source of this T cell receptor beta chain is a study of early T cells in non-severe SARS-CoV-2 infection (dated by TCRdb to about 2021). For the wider study: TCR sequencing used bulk RNA from unsorted whole blood, so alpha and beta chains could not be paired.

The CDR3 has 13 amino acids, counting the end cysteine and phenylalanine. Solely the CDR3 DNA is kept, with 39 bases framed from the first base. The germline V gene (reference sequence) sets CDR1 to SSHAT and CDR2 to FNYEAQ. Receptor amplification or capture employed 5' RACE. Sequencing was performed on a NextSeq 500. In the TCR library protocol, unique molecular identifiers were attached to individual cDNA molecules to correct for PCR bias and sequencing error. Both TCR alpha and beta chains were sequenced, and tight co-correlation was observed between alpha and beta sequence abundances in each sample. Per the authors' processing: Decombinator V4 was used to annotate TCR sequences for V gene, J gene and CDR3. Expanded TCRs were defined as changing significantly between any two time points under a Poisson model with p below 0.0001. TCR abundances were normalised to the total number of TCRs sequenced in each sample and reported as counts per million. MAIT TCRs were defined by TRAV1-2 paired with TRAJ12, TRAJ20 or TRAJ33, and iNKT TCRs by TRAV10 paired with TRAJ18. VDJdb, accessed on 1 November 2021, was searched for TCRs annotated for CMV, EBV and SARS-CoV-2, and TCRs annotated for more than one antigen were excluded. Through fastp at Q25 and MiXCR, TCRdb rebuilt clones from the public reads, retaining in-frame beta chains. Rows with one shared CDR3 protein collapse into an entry with the most common genes and DNA. TCRdb's processing, not the study's, gives the V and J calls here. This sample is represented by 25,000 to 35,000 distinct CDR3 sequences; less than 6.5% of them were singletons. About 32% of the sample rests with the top ten.

Ten or more counts support this clonotype. It lacks a known antigen. One end of the junction varies from germline; a read error may be responsible. A case-control design nested within a healthcare worker cohort in London, UK, was used, with weekly nasopharyngeal swab PCR tests and blood sampling performed. Healthcare workers were enrolled in the week of the UK lockdown, from 23 to 31 March 2020, and were followed every week for up to roughly 15 weeks. On the study overall, not on this receptor specifically: VDJdb matching was skewed toward anti-spike CD8 responses and likely underestimated virus-specific expansions by missing private and CD4 specificities.

The sequence is built from TRBV7-7 and TRBJ2-5, and the D gene may be TRBD1, 5 bases matching. The TCR comes from an adult who was a healthcare worker with PCR-confirmed SARS-CoV-2 infection or an uninfected control (not recorded which). The sequencing used whole blood, collected at baseline. The CDR3: CASSTQGPETQYF. The DNA reads TGTGCTAGCAGCACCCAGGGTCCCGAGACCCAGTACTTC.